Following are 10 T cell receptor beta chains from one sample sequenced in a study of shared clonotypes between healthy human individuals. Clones were sequenced by immunoSEQ multiplex PCR, and TCRdb holds only the in-frame ones, with some missing. The profile shows a few million clones, 85% to 95% of them singletons. Sequencing input: naive CD4+ T cells from PBMCs. The subset here: CD45RA+ positively selected. All receptors derive from a man between 18 and 35 years old in good health. Some clones in this sample may be carry-over from other donors' samples.

The V call is TRBV6-6, the J call TRBJ2-1; no firm D call. This CDR3 is 13 amino acids long. Germline loops: CDR1 MNHNY, CDR2 SVGAGI (reference sequence). Trimming shortened V by 7 bases and J by 2 bases, and 9 bases separated the two germline ends. CDR3 coding DNA: TGTGCCAGCACCCGATTCGCCTACAATGAGCAGTTCTTC. Translation: CASTRFAYNEQFF.

The chain recombines TRBV11-2 with TRBJ1-4; tentative D call: TRBD1 (5 bases). Trimming pared 1 base from V and 14 bases from J, leaving 17 bases between. Looked up from germline, CDR1 is SGHAT and CDR2 is FQNNGV. This CDR3 has 14 residues. CDR3 sequence: CASSLARGREVLFF. In DNA, the CDR3 is TGTGCCAGCAGCTTAGCGAGGGGCCGGGAGGTCCTGTTTTTT.

About this clone: Other DNA sequences in this sample translate to the same CDR3. The chain employs TRBV28 and TRBJ1-5; 8 nucleotides line up with TRBD1. The CDR3 runs 14 residues. J was trimmed by 7 bases and V by 5 bases; bases with no gene match: 7. Germline V CDR1 and CDR2: MDHEN, SYDVKM. CDR3 nucleotide sequence: TGTGCCAGCAGTCTCGGACAGGGTGGACAGCCCCAGCATTTT. Protein product: CASSLGQGGQPQHF. Supplemented by reference TRBV28 and TRBJ1-5, the full variable domain reads DVKVTQSSRYLVKRTGEKVFLECVQDMDHENMFWYRQDPGLGLRLIYFSYDVKMKEKGDIPEGYSVSREKKERFSLILESASTNQTSMYLCASSLGQGGQPQHFGDGTRLSIL.

The chain uses TRBV28 and TRBJ2-5; D is perhaps TRBD1 (6 bases). The germline V gene has CDR1 MDHEN and CDR2 SYDVKM. V was pared by 4 bases and J by 5 bases, with 11 bases between. The CDR3 has 13 amino acids. This CDR3 reads CASSSPGEETQYF. In DNA, the CDR3 is TGTGCCAGCAGTTCCCCAGGGGAGGAGACCCAGTACTTC.

The chain employs TRBV29-1 and TRBJ1-1; D unresolved. The V gene's germline CDR1 is SQVTM and CDR2 ANQGSEA. The CDR3 has 11 residues. Trimming removed 6 bases at V and 4 bases at J, with 9 bases between. The chain's CDR3 is CSVRVATEAFF. The CDR3 DNA follows: TGCAGCGTCCGCGTTGCCACTGAAGCTTTCTTT.

V and J are TRBV5-4 and TRBJ2-5; 10 positions agree with TRBD1. CDR1 is SGHNT and CDR2 is YYREEE in the germline V gene (reference sequence). The trim removed 4 bases at V and 5 bases at J, leaving 8 bases unmatched. There are 15 residues in the CDR3. Written as DNA, the CDR3 is TGTGCCAGCAGCCCCCGGGACAGGGGAAGTGAGACCCAGTACTTC. Translating gives CASSPRDRGSETQYF.

Comments on this clone: This CDR3 is also generated by other DNA sequences in the sample. The chain is built from TRBV7-9 and TRBJ1-4; 8 nucleotides match TRBD1. The V gene end was trimmed by 5 bases and the J gene end by 4 bases; junction bases not matched to a gene: 3. Germline loops: CDR1 SEHNR, CDR2 FQNEAQ (reference sequence). This CDR3 is built from 14 residues. In DNA form, the CDR3 reads TGTGCCAGCAGCCCGACAGGGGATAATGAAAAACTGTTTTTT. Translation gives CASSPTGDNEKLFF. The whole variable domain, filled in from reference TRBV7-9 and TRBJ1-4, reads DTGVSQNPRHKITKRGQNVTFRCDPISEHNRLYWYRQTLGQGPEFLTYFQNEAQLEKSRLLSDRFSAERPKGSFSTLEIQRTEQGDSAMYLCASSPTGDNEKLFFGSGTQLSVL.

This chain joins TRBV19 and TRBJ2-3; TRBD2 aligns across 8 bases. V lost 6 bases and J lost 2; bases outside the gene matches: 4. The CDR3 length is 14 residues. CDR1 is LNHDA, CDR2 SQIVND, per germline (reference sequence). CDR3 region: CASRRSGITDTQYF. For the CDR3, the DNA is TGTGCCAGTAGGCGTAGCGGGATCACAGATACGCAGTATTTT.

This chain connects TRBV4-1 to TRBJ1-1; perhaps TRBD1 as D (5 bases). There are 14 residues in the CDR3. The germline V gene encodes CDR1 MGHRA and CDR2 YSYEKL. Trimming shortened V by 4 bases and J by 7 bases, and 16 bases separated the two germline ends. CDR3 DNA sequence: TGCGCCAGCAGCCCCCGCGGGGCGTCTGGTGAAGCTTTCTTT. Amino acids: CASSPRGASGEAFF.

In this sample, this clone turned up once. This sample includes further DNA sequences coding for the same CDR3. The rearrangement links TRBV4-1 to TRBJ1-1; weak D call: TRBD1 (5 bases). Germline V lookup: CDR1 MGHRA, CDR2 YSYEKL. Trimming pared 1 base from V and 0 bases from J, leaving 6 bases between. This CDR3 contains 14 residues. The DNA for the CDR3 is TGCGCCAGCAGCCAAGGGGGGATGAACACTGAAGCTTTCTTT. Its translation: CASSQGGMNTEAFF.